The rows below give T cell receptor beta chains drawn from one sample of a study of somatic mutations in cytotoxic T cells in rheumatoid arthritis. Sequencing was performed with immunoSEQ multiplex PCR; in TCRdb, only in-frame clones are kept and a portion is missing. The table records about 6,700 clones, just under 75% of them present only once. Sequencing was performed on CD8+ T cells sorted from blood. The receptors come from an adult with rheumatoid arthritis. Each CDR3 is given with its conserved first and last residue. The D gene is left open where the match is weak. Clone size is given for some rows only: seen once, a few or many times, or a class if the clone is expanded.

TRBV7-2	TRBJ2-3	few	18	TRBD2	TGTGCCAGCAGCTACTCATTAGGACTAGCGGGCCCCACAGATACGCAGTATTTT	CASSYSLGLAGPTDTQYF
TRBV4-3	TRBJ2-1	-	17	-	TGCGCCAGCAGCCAAGATGAATTGTACGGTTTGGGCAATGAGCAGTTCTTC	CASSQDELYGLGNEQFF
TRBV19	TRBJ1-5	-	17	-	TGTGCCAGTAGTATAGTCCCGAAGGGGTATAGCAATCAGCCCCAGCATTTT	CASSIVPKGYSNQPQHF
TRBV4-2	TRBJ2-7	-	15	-	TGTGCCAGCAGCCAAGTGACGGGACCTACCTACGAGCAGTACTTC	CASSQVTGPTYEQYF
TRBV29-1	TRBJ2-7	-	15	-	TGCAGCGTTGAAGATTCCCGTTTCAGGGGCGGCGAGCAGTACTTC	CSVEDSRFRGGEQYF
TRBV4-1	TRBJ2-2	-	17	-	TGCGCCAGCAGCCAAGTAGAGGTATCAGGATACACCGGGGAGCTGTTTTTT	CASSQVEVSGYTGELFF
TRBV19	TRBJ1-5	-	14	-	TGTGCCAGTAGTATAGGAGGAGGGATCCAGCCCCAGCATTTT	CASSIGGGIQPQHF
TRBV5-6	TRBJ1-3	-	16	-	TGTGCCAGCAGCTTCCGCTGGGGCCTCTCTGGAAACACCATATATTTT	CASSFRWGLSGNTIYF
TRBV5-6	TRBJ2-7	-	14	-	TGTGCCAGCAGCTTGGGCACCCCAACCTACGAGCAGTACTTC	CASSLGTPTYEQYF
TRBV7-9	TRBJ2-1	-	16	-	TGTGCCAGCAGCGGCTACATGGCCGGCCCAAGGAATGAGCAGTTCTTC	CASSGYMAGPRNEQFF
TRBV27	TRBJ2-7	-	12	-	TGTGCCAGCAGACCCAGGGGGGGCGAGCAGTACTTC	CASRPRGGEQYF
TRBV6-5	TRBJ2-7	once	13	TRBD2	TGTGCCTCCCGACTAGCGGGCGCCTACGAGCAGTACTTC	CASRLAGAYEQYF
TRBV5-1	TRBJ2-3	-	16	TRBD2	TGCGCCAGCAGCTTGGAGACTAGCGTGGGGGGGGATACGCAGTATTTT	CASSLETSVGGDTQYF
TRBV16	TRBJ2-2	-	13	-	TGTGCCAGCAGCCACGATTACACCGGGGAGCTGTTTTTT	CASSHDYTGELFF
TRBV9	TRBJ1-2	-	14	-	TGTGCCAGCAGCGCGACCGGGGGGGTCTATGGCTACACCTTC	CASSATGGVYGYTF
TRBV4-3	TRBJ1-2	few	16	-	TGCGCCAGCAGCCAAGACCATATAGGCAGTCAGGATGGCTACACCTTC	CASSQDHIGSQDGYTF
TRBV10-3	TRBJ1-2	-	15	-	TGTGCCATCAGTGTTAACCCGTTAGCTAACTATGGCTACACCTTC	CAISVNPLANYGYTF
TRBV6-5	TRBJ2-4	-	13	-	TGTGCCAGCAGTTATGAGGGAGCGGGCATTCAGTACTTC	CASSYEGAGIQYF
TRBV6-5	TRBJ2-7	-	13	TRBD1	TGTGCCAGCAGTTGGGACAGGGCCTACGAGCAGTACTTC	CASSWDRAYEQYF
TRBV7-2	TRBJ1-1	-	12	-	TGTGCCGGCAGCTCAGAGTACACTGAAGCTTTCTTT	CAGSSEYTEAFF
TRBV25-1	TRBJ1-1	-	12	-	TGTGCCAGCAGTGACGGGTCCACTGAAGCTTTCTTT	CASSDGSTEAFF
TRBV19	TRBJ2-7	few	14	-	TGTGCCAGTAGTATACTCGGTTACTCCTACGAGCAGTACTTC	CASSILGYSYEQYF
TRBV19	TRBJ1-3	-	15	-	TGTGCCAGTAAGGAGGGGCAATGGTCTGGAAACACCATATATTTT	CASKEGQWSGNTIYF
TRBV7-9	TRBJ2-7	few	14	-	TGTGCCAGCAGCTTAGGGTCAGGGACGGGCGAGCAGTACTTC	CASSLGSGTGEQYF
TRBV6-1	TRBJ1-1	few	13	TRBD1	TGTGCCAGCAGCCGGGACAGGGCGACTGAAGCTTTCTTT	CASSRDRATEAFF
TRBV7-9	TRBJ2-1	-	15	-	TGTGCCAGCAGCATTAGCGAAAGCTCCTACAATGAGCAGTTCTTC	CASSISESSYNEQFF
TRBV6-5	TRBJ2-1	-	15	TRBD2	TGTGCCAGCAACCGGGGACTAGCGGGGGGCAATGAGCAGTTCTTC	CASNRGLAGGNEQFF
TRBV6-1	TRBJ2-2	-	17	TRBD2	TGTGCCAGCAGTGAAGATAGCGGGGGCTGGGGAACCGGGGAGCTGTTTTTT	CASSEDSGGWGTGELFF
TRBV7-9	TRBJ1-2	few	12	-	TGTGCCAGCAGCTTCGCCCTAAACGGCTACACCTTC	CASSFALNGYTF
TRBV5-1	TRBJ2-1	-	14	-	TGCGCCAGCAGCTTACCGATGTTTGGCAATGAGCAGTTCTTC	CASSLPMFGNEQFF
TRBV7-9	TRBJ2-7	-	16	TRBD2	TGTGCCAGCAGCTTCAGAGTCAGCGGGGCCTTTCTCGAGCAGTACTTC	CASSFRVSGAFLEQYF
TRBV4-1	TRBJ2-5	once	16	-	TGCGCCAGCAGCCAAGGGGTTAAGCACTACCAAGAGACCCAGTACTTC	CASSQGVKHYQETQYF
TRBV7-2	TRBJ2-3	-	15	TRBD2	TGTGCCAGCAACCGGGGGGGGGTCTACACAGATACGCAGTATTTT	CASNRGGVYTDTQYF
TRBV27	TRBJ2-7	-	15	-	TGTGCCAGCTCAAATCGACAGCTAAACTCCTACGAGCAGTACTTC	CASSNRQLNSYEQYF
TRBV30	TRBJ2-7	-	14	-	TGTGCCTGGAGTACGAGAGACAGCTCCTACGAGCAGTACTTC	CAWSTRDSSYEQYF
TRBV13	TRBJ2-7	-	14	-	TGTGCCAGCAGACCTAAAGGGGGGATCCACGAGCAGTACTTC	CASRPKGGIHEQYF
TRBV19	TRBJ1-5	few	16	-	TGTGCCAGTCGGGAGGGGGAGCTTTATAGCAATCAGCCCCAGCATTTT	CASREGELYSNQPQHF
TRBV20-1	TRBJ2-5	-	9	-	TGCAGGGAGTCGGCGACCCAGTACTTC	CRESATQYF
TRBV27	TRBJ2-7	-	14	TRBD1	TGTGCTAATAGAAGGACAGGTTACTCCTACGAGCAGTACTTC	CANRRTGYSYEQYF
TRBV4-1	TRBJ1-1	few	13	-	TGCGCCAGCAGCATCGTTTTGAACACTGAAGCTTTCTTT	CASSIVLNTEAFF
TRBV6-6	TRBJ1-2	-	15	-	TGTGCCAGCAGCCAGAGCCGGCTCTCCGCCCCCGGCTACACCTTC	CASSQSRLSAPGYTF
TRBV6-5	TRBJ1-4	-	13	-	TGTGCCAGCAGTTACCGGGCTAATGAAAAACTGTTTTTT	CASSYRANEKLFF
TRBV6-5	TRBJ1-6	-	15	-	TGTGCCAGCAGTTACGGAAGCTCCTATAATTCACCCCTCCACTTT	CASSYGSSYNSPLHF
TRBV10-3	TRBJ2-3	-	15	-	TGTGCCATCAGTGAGTACAGGTCTAGCACAGATACGCAGTATTTT	CAISEYRSSTDTQYF
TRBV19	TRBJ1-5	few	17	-	TGTGCCAGTGCCAAGAGGGGCATGCCGCTGAAAGGTCAGCCCCAGCATTTT	CASAKRGMPLKGQPQHF
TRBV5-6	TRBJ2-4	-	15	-	TGTGCCAGCAGCTTAGGGGTATTAGCCAAAAACATTCAGTACTTC	CASSLGVLAKNIQYF
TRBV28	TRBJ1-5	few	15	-	TGTGCCAGCAGGAACGACAGGTTTGCCGATCAGCCCCAGCATTTT	CASRNDRFADQPQHF
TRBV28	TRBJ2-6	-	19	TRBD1	TGTGCCAGCAGTTTAGTGGGACAGACTTCGAGCTCTGGGGCCAACGTCCTGACTTTC	CASSLVGQTSSSGANVLTF
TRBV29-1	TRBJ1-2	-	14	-	TGCAGCGTTCCTCAGGGGCCCGCCAGCTATGGCTACACCTTC	CSVPQGPASYGYTF
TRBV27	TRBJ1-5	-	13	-	TGTGCCAGCAGTTTATACGGAGATCAGCCCCAGCATTTT	CASSLYGDQPQHF
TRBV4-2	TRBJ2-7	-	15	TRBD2	TGTGCCAGCAGCCAAAACCGGGGGGGCGGGTACGAGCAGTACTTC	CASSQNRGGGYEQYF